This TCR beta chain was captured by sequencing in a study of OX40 agonist ivuxolimab in advanced cancers. For context, the study as a whole: Ivuxolimab was an agonistic, fully human IgG2 monoclonal antibody directed against OX40 (CD134), a costimulatory receptor. Intravenous ivuxolimab was administered to patients every 2 weeks at six dose levels: 0.01, 0.1, 0.3, 1.5, 3 and 10 mg/kg. Of the roughly 52 patients in dose escalation, approximately 20 had hepatocellular carcinoma, about 15 had melanoma, 9 had renal cell carcinoma and 9 had head and neck cancer. The dose-escalation cohort was about 83% male with a mean age of about 60 years, ranging from about 20 to 85. Patients were allowed to have had prior anti-PD-1, anti-PD-L1 or anti-CTLA-4 therapy, and 40% of the dose-escalation patients had been treated with checkpoint inhibitors. Partial responses were achieved by three dose-escalation patients, of whom one had hepatocellular carcinoma and two had cutaneous melanoma. Peripheral TCRbeta sequencing was intended to test whether TCR sequence diversity was altered and clonal T-cell expansion was caused by ivuxolimab. The monotherapy dose-escalation portion (N of about 57 patients) of the phase I ivuxolimab trial is reported in the paper. Study-level results and caveats: On average, CD8+ T cells showed more expanded clones than CD4+ T cells after ivuxolimab. Clonal expansion of both CD4+ and CD8+ blood T cells was observed from baseline to week 6 at doses 0.1 to 3.0 mg/kg. Low levels of normalized T-cell clonal expansion were also seen in some patients who did not respond. Which antigens the clonally expanded peripheral T cells were specific for was not determined. In the 0.1-3.0 mg/kg groups, partial responders had among the lowest normalized peripheral clonal expansion, particularly in CD8+ T cells.

On this clone: Its antigen is currently not known. Nothing much larger sits one base from this clone, and base qualities are not available.

Patients with autoimmune disease history or receiving systemic immunosuppression were excluded from the trial. Peripheral blood for TCR sequencing was drawn from every dose cohort at baseline, at cycle 4 day 1 and at cycle 7 day 1. Samples were obtained from an open-label, multicenter, first-in-human phase I dose-escalation trial of ivuxolimab. The trial enrolled adults with locally advanced or metastatic head and neck squamous cell, hepatocellular, melanoma or renal cell carcinoma. CD4+ and CD8+ T cells were sorted separately from peripheral blood before TCR sequencing. For sequencing of the TCRbeta CDR3 region, genomic DNA was extracted from the sorted cells. The immunoSEQ Assay was used to sequence the TCRbeta CDR3 regions. The table comes from immuneACCESS by way of TCRdb, which keeps in-frame sequences with V and J called. Part of the clones is missing from these tables; in studies checked, under half for an unresolved V gene and the rest for unknown reasons. The sample table holds about 42,000 clones, of which approximately 83% were seen once. Together, the top ten hold roughly 23% of the sample.

Clipping removes 6 bases from V and 8 bases from J, with 11 as the unmatched junction base count. From its cysteine to its phenylalanine, the CDR3 spans 14 amino acids. Left in the record is the CDR3 DNA by itself, 42 bases read in frame from the first base. The germline V gene gives CDR1 as SNHLY and CDR2 as FYNNEI. This receptor was taken from an adult with an advanced solid tumor such as melanoma, head and neck, liver or kidney cancer. This chain joins TRBV2 to TRBJ1-2, and 8 bases in between align with TRBD1. This specimen consisted of CD4+ or CD8+ T cells sorted from blood, obtained in a trial of the OX40 agonist ivuxolimab. CDR3 region: CASRAPGTGGGYTF. The sequenced DNA: TGTGCCAGCAGGGCCCCCGGGACAGGAGGAGGCTACACCTTC.